The 9 T cell receptor beta chains in this list originate from one sample, sequenced in a study of T cell responses to AZD1222 COVID-19 vaccine. Some clones are missing from TCRdb's copy, which holds only in-frame ones; the method was immunoSEQ multiplex PCR. This sample has 160,000 or so clones, with around 90% found just once. The specimen comprised peripheral blood, sampled on day 0 of AZD1222 vaccination. These receptor sequences come from an adult in good health.

The chain couples TRBV28 to TRBJ1-5, with D possibly TRBD1 on 6 matching bases. Looked up from germline, CDR1 is MDHEN and CDR2 is SYDVKM. V dropped 5 bases and J dropped 3 bases, with 20 bases sitting between them. The CDR3 is 17 residues long. CDR3 in DNA: TGTGCCAGCAGTGAACCTTCAGGGGACCTTGACAATCAGCCCCAGCATTTT. Translated, it gives CASSEPSGDLDNQPQHF.

The chain uses TRBV11-2 and TRBJ2-7, with 8 bases lining up with TRBD1. Germline loops: CDR1 SGHAT, CDR2 FQNNGV. The CDR3 runs to 14 residues. V lost 3 bases to trimming and J lost 3 bases; unmatched junction nucleotides: 4. The CDR3 region is CASSFGQGFYEQYF. As DNA, the CDR3 is TGTGCCAGCAGCTTCGGACAGGGCTTCTACGAGCAGTACTTC. The full variable domain, completed using reference TRBV11-2 and TRBJ2-7, is EAGVAQSPRYKIIEKRQSVAFWCNPISGHATLYWYQQILGQGPKLLIQFQNNGVVDDSQLPKDRFSAERLKGVDSTLKIQPAKLEDSAVYLCASSFGQGFYEQYFGPGTRLTVT.

The chain combines TRBV28 with TRBJ1-4; D may be TRBD1 (5 bases). V was shortened by 5 bases and J by 10 bases, with 17 bases between the two germline ends. Germline CDR1 MDHEN, CDR2 SYDVKM. The CDR3 consists of 14 residues. The CDR3 loop reads CASSAGTPKGKLFF. The CDR3 DNA follows: TGTGCCAGCAGTGCCGGGACCCCAAAAGGAAAACTGTTTTTT.

The CDR3 sequence: CASSPPPRNYGYTF. DNA of the CDR3: TGTGCCAGCTCACCACCCCCGCGAAACTATGGCTACACCTTC. This sequence joins TRBV18 and TRBJ1-2; unclear D gene. Trimming cost V 0 bases and J 2 bases, with 7 bases left between them. The V gene's germline CDR1 is KGHSH and CDR2 LQKENI. This CDR3 has 14 residues.

The rearrangement uses TRBV6-4 and TRBJ2-1; D not certain. The V and J ends lost 5 bases and 6 bases respectively, with 11 bases between them. From germline, CDR1 is MRHNA and CDR2 SNTAGT. This CDR3 comprises 13 residues. Here the CDR3 DNA reads TGTGCCAGCAGTCCCGTGTGGGGCAATGAGCAGTTCTTC. Its protein is CASSPVWGNEQFF.

The chain employs TRBV28 and TRBJ1-5; the D gene is possibly TRBD1 (5 bases). This CDR3 has 13 residues. CDR1 MDHEN and CDR2 SYDVKM come from the germline V gene. Trimming cost V 10 bases and J 4 bases, with 14 bases left between them. CDR3 bases: TGTGCCATCGCAAGTTCAGGGAATCAGCCCCAGCATTTT. It is translated as CAIASSGNQPQHF.

The V call is TRBV14, the J call TRBJ2-7; D is ambiguous. The germline CDR1 and CDR2 sequences are SGHDN and FVKESK. This CDR3 has 14 amino acids. Between the trimmed V and J ends, which lost 1 base and 2 bases, there was a span of 9 bases. CDR3: CASSQGIGTYEQYF. The CDR3 DNA reads as TGTGCCAGCAGCCAAGGGATAGGGACCTACGAGCAGTACTTC.

The chain has TRBV12-3 or TRBV12-4 and TRBJ1-1; 7 nucleotides agree with TRBD1. J lost 6 bases, V lost 7 bases, and 8 bases had no gene match. The CDR3 sequence is 13 residues long. The DNA for the CDR3 is TGTGCCAGCACCGGACAGGTGCGGGCTGAAGCTTTCTTT. Amino acids: CASTGQVRAEAFF.

The rearrangement uses TRBV2 and TRBJ1-2; weak D call: TRBD1 (6 bases). V was trimmed by 4 bases and J by 7 bases, leaving 16 bases between them. The germline V gene has CDR1 SNHLY and CDR2 FYNNEI. The CDR3 spans 14 residues. CDR3: CASSVDRPTSGYTF. In nucleotides, the CDR3 is TGTGCCAGCAGTGTGGACAGACCTACCAGTGGCTACACCTTC.